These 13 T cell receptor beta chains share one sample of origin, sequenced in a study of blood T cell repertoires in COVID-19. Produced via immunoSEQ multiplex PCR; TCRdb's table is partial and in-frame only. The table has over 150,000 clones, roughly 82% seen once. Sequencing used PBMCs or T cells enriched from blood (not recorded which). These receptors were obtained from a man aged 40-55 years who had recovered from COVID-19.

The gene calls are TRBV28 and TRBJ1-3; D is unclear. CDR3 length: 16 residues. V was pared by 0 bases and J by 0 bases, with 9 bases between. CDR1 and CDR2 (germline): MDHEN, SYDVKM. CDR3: CASSLWSGDSGNTIYF. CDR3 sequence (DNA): TGTGCCAGCAGTTTATGGTCTGGAGACTCTGGAAACACCATATATTTT.

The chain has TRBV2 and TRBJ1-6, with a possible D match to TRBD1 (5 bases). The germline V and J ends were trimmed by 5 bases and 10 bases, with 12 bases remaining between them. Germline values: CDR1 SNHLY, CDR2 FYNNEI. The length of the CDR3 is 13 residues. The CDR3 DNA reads TGTGCCAGCAGTAAGTCAGGGAGGTCACCCCTCCACTTT. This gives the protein CASSKSGRSPLHF.

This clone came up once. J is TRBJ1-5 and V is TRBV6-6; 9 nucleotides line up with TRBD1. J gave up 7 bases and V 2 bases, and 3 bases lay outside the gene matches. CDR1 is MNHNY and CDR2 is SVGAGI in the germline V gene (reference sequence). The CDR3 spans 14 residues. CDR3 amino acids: CASSYTGGRQPQHF. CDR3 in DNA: TGTGCCAGCAGTTACACAGGGGGCAGGCAGCCCCAGCATTTT.

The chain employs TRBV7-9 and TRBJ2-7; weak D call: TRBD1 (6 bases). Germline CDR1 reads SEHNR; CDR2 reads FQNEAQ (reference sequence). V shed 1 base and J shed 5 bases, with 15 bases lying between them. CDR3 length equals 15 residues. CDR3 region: CASSLVSPGADEQYF. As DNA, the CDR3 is TGTGCCAGCAGCTTAGTGAGTCCAGGGGCGGACGAGCAGTACTTC.

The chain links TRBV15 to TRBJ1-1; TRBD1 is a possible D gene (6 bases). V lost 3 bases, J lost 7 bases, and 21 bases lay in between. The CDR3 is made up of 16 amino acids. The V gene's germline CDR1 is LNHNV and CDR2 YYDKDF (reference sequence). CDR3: CATSRREFRGLNEAFF. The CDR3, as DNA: TGTGCCACCAGCAGGAGGGAATTCAGGGGTTTGAATGAAGCTTTCTTT.

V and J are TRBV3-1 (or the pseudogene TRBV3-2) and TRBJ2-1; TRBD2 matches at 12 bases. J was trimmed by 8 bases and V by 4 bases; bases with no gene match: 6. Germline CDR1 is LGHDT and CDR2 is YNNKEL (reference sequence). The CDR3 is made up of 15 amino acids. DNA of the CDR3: TGTGCCAGCAGCCTTACTAGCGGGAGGAAGGATGAGCAGTTCTTC. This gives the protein CASSLTSGRKDEQFF.

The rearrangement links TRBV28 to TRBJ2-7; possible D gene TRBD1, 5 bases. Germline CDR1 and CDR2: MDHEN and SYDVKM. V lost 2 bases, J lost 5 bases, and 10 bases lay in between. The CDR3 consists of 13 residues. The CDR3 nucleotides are TGTGCCAGCAGTTTAGGGGCCTGGGACGAGCAGTACTTC. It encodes CASSLGAWDEQYF.

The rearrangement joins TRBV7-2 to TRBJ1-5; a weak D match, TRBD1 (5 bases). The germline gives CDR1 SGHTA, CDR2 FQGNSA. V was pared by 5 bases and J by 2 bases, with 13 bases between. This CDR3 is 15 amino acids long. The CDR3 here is CASSLTATGNQPQHF. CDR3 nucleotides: TGTGCCAGCAGCCTCACAGCGACAGGCAATCAGCCCCAGCATTTT.

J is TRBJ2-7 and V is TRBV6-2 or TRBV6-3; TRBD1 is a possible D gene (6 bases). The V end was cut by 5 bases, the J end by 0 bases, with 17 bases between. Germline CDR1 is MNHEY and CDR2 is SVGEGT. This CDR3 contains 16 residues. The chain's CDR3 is CASSLRFGDNSYEQYF. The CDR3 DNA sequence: TGTGCCAGCAGTCTGAGGTTCGGGGACAACTCCTACGAGCAGTACTTC.

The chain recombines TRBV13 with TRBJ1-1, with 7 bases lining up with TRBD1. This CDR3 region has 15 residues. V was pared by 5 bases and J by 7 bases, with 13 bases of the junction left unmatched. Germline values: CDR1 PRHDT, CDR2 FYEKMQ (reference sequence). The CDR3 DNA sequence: TGTGCCAGCAGCCCCGCCGGGACAGCGGCCATTGAAGCTTTCTTT. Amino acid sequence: CASSPAGTAAIEAFF.

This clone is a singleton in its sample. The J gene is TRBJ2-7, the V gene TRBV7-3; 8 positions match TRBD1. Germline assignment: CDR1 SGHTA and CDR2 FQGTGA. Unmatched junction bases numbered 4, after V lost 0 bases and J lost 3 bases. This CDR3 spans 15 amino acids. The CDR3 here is CASSLTTGQGYEQYF. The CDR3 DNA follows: TGTGCCAGCAGCTTAACGACAGGACAGGGCTACGAGCAGTACTTC.

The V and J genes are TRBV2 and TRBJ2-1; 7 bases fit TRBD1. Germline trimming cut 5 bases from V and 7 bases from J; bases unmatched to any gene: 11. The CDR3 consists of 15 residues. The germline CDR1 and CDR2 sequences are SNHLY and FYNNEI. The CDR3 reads CASSLKGALLNEQFF. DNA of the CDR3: TGTGCCAGCAGTCTCAAGGGGGCATTATTGAATGAGCAGTTCTTC.

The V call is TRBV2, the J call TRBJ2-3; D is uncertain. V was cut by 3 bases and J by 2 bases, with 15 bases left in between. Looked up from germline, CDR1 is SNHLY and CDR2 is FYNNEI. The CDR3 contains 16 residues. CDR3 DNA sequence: TGTGCCAGCAGTGATGACTTCCCGGATGACACAGATACGCAGTATTTT. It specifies CASSDDFPDDTDTQYF.